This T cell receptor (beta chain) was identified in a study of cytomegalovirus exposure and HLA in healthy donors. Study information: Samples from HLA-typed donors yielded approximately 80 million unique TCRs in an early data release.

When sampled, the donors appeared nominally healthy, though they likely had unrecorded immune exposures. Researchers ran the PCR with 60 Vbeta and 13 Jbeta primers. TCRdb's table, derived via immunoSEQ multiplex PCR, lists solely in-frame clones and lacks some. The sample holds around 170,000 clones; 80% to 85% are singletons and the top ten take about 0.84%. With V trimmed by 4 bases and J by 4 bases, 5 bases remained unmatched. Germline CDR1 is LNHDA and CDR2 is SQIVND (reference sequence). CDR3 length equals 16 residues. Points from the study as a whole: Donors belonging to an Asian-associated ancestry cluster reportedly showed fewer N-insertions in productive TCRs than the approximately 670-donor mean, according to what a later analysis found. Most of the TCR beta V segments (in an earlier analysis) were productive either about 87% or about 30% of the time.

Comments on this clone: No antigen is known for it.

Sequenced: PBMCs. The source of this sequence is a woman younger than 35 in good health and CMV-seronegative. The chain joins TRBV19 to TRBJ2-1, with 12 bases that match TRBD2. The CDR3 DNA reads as TGTGCCAGTAGTACCCCCGGACTAGCGGGATACAATGAGCAGTTCTTC. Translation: CASSTPGLAGYNEQFF.